Shown below are 30 T cell receptor beta chains from a single sample sequenced in a study of blood T cell repertoires in COVID-19. Sequencing used immunoSEQ multiplex PCR; TCRdb keeps in-frame clones, though not all of them. The sample carries about 380,000 clones, about 85% recorded once. The sample taken for sequencing was peripheral blood. The receptor set was obtained from a woman under 30 with acute or convalescent COVID-19.

V is TRBV27 and J is TRBJ1-5; D is uncertain. The CDR3 sequence is 13 residues long. Germline V lookup: CDR1 MNHEY, CDR2 SMNVEV (reference sequence). V shed 2 bases and J shed 5 bases, with 7 bases lying between them. The CDR3: CASSLNRYQPQHF. CDR3 nucleotides: TGTGCCAGCAGTTTAAACAGATATCAGCCCCAGCATTTT.

The chain links TRBV28 to TRBJ2-2, with D maybe TRBD1 (6 bases). The germline V gene encodes CDR1 MDHEN and CDR2 SYDVKM. This CDR3 contains 17 residues. Trimming shortened V by 2 bases and J by 3 bases, and 16 bases separated the two germline ends. CDR3 residues: CASSLASQGLHTGELFF. Here the CDR3 DNA reads TGTGCCAGCAGTTTAGCCTCACAGGGATTACACACCGGGGAGCTGTTTTTT. Variable domain in full (rest from reference TRBV28 and TRBJ2-2): DVKVTQSSRYLVKRTGEKVFLECVQDMDHENMFWYRQDPGLGLRLIYFSYDVKMKEKGDIPEGYSVSREKKERFSLILESASTNQTSMYLCASSLASQGLHTGELFFGEGSRLTVL.

In nucleotides, the CDR3 is TGTGCCAGCAGCAAAGGACTAGCGGCCTACGAGCAGTACTTC. As protein: CASSKGLAAYEQYF. The chain uses TRBV9 and TRBJ2-7; 10 nucleotides line up with TRBD2. The V and J ends lost 4 bases and 2 bases, in that order; junction bases with no gene match: 3. This CDR3 has 14 residues. Germline V gives CDR1 SGDLS, CDR2 YYNGEE.

The chain employs TRBV7-3 and TRBJ1-2; 9 nucleotides match TRBD1. Germline V gene data show CDR1 as SGHTA and CDR2 as FQGTGA. J was trimmed by 6 bases and V by 4 bases; bases with no gene match: 3. CDR3 length equals 13 residues. The CDR3 sequence is CASSYGTGNGYTF. CDR3 nucleotides: TGTGCCAGCAGCTACGGGACAGGGAATGGCTACACCTTC. Together with reference TRBV7-3 and TRBJ1-2, the CDR3 gives the full variable domain: GAGVSQTPSNKVTEKGKYVELRCDPISGHTALYWYRQSLGQGPEFLIYFQGTGAADDSGLPNDRFFAVRPEGSVSTLKIQRTERGDSAVYLCASSYGTGNGYTFGSGTRLTVV.

V and J are TRBV9 and TRBJ2-1, with 12 bases lining up with TRBD2. The trim removed 3 bases at V and 9 bases at J, leaving 25 bases unmatched. There are 21 residues in the CDR3. In germline, CDR1 is SGDLS, CDR2 YYNGEE. The CDR3 DNA sequence: TGTGCCAGCAGCGCCCCTTCGGGACAGGGGCTAGCGGGGGGGGAAATGGTTGAGCAGTTCTTC. The encoded protein is CASSAPSGQGLAGGEMVEQFF. The variable domain in full, completed from reference TRBV9 and TRBJ2-1, reads DSGVTQTPKHLITATGQRVTLRCSPRSGDLSVYWYQQSLDQGLQFLIQYYNGEERAKGNILERFSAQQFPDLHSELNLSSLELGDSALYFCASSAPSGQGLAGGEMVEQFFGPGTRLTVL.

This chain links TRBV5-1 with TRBJ2-3; TRBD2 might be the D (5 bases). Per germline, CDR1 SGHRS and CDR2 YFSETQ. The CDR3 has 16 residues. Trimming took 0 bases from V and 3 from J, leaving 14 bases between them. The CDR3 nucleotides are TGCGCCAGCAGCTTGGGAGTGGAGGTCGTGACAGATACGCAGTATTTT. Translation gives CASSLGVEVVTDTQYF.

This chain joins TRBV7-3 and TRBJ1-2; D might be TRBD1 (6 bases). From germline, CDR1 is SGHTA and CDR2 FQGTGA. V was cut by 1 base and J by 3 bases, with 18 bases left in between. The CDR3 covers 17 residues. CDR3 in DNA: TGTGCCAGCAGCTTAAGTCTGGGGCAGGGGTCCCACTATGGCTACACCTTC. It specifies CASSLSLGQGSHYGYTF.

Remarks on this clone: This sample also contains other DNA sequences that code for the same CDR3. This rearrangement joins TRBV5-1 to TRBJ1-1, with TRBD1 matching 10 bases. The V gene end was trimmed by 3 bases and the J gene end by 3 bases; junction bases not matched to a gene: 2. The CDR3 extends over 14 amino acids. Germline assignment: CDR1 SGHRS and CDR2 YFSETQ. For the CDR3, the DNA is TGCGCCAGCAGCTCGGACAGGGGGGACACTGAAGCTTTCTTT. Protein: CASSSDRGDTEAFF.

The V and J genes are TRBV11-2 and TRBJ1-1; D unresolved. Between the trimmed V and J ends, which lost 3 bases and 0 bases, there was a span of 14 bases. The CDR3 has 16 residues. Germline-derived CDR1 and CDR2 are SGHAT and FQNNGV. This CDR3 is CASSFRPGLVNTEAFF. DNA of the CDR3: TGTGCCAGCAGCTTTCGACCAGGTTTGGTGAACACTGAAGCTTTCTTT.

This clone was picked up one time. The chain employs TRBV4-1 and TRBJ1-5, with no clear D. The germline V and J ends were trimmed by 0 bases and 6 bases, with 12 bases remaining between them. The CDR3 totals 15 residues. Looked up from germline, CDR1 is MGHRA and CDR2 is YSYEKL. The CDR3 region is CASSQDGSFGQPQHF. The CDR3 bases are TGCGCCAGCAGCCAAGATGGGAGCTTCGGTCAGCCCCAGCATTTT.

This chain uses TRBV7-6 with TRBJ2-2, with D possibly TRBD2 on 6 matching bases. The germline V gene has CDR1 SGHVS and CDR2 FNYEAQ. This CDR3 contains 15 residues. Trimming stripped 4 bases from V and 3 bases from J, with 12 bases between. The CDR3 sequence is CASSSGTYYTGELFF. In nucleotides, the CDR3 is TGTGCCAGCAGCTCCGGGACTTATTACACCGGGGAGCTGTTTTTT.

This rearrangement joins TRBV6-5 to TRBJ1-1; no reliable D call. From germline, CDR1 is MNHEY and CDR2 SVGAGI. This CDR3 comprises 15 residues. Trimming cost V 7 bases and J 0 bases, with 15 bases left between them. The CDR3 loop is CASMIERYMNTEAFF. The DNA of the CDR3 is TGTGCCAGCATGATTGAGCGATACATGAACACTGAAGCTTTCTTT.

The chain employs TRBV24-1 and TRBJ1-1; a weak D match, TRBD1 (5 bases). The CDR3 is 16 residues long. The germline V and J ends were trimmed by 0 bases and 10 bases, with 20 bases remaining between them. From germline, CDR1 is KGHDR and CDR2 SFDVKD. This CDR3 is CATSDLWWPIDGGAFF. The DNA of the CDR3 is TGTGCCACCAGTGATTTGTGGTGGCCGATCGACGGGGGAGCTTTCTTT.

V gene TRBV28 combines with J gene TRBJ1-5; 9 bases are a match to TRBD1. Germline CDR1 reads MDHEN; CDR2 reads SYDVKM. This CDR3 has 15 residues. Trimming took 5 bases from V and 2 from J; bases not matched to a gene: 4. The CDR3 nucleotides are TGTGCCAGCAGTACAGGGGGCACGGGCAATCAGCCCCAGCATTTT. Protein product: CASSTGGTGNQPQHF.

This chain joins TRBV28 and TRBJ1-4; D is ambiguous. From germline, CDR1 is MDHEN and CDR2 SYDVKM. The CDR3 length is 14 residues. Between the trimmed V and J ends, which lost 3 bases and 4 bases, there was a span of 9 bases. CDR3 protein: CASSFPGGNEKLFF. CDR3 DNA sequence: TGTGCCAGCAGTTTCCCGGGAGGTAATGAAAAACTGTTTTTT.

This chain uses TRBV10-2 with TRBJ1-2, with D unclear. This CDR3 contains 13 residues. The ends were cut back, 4 bases at V and 4 bases at J, with 10 bases in the middle. The germline V gene has CDR1 WSHSY and CDR2 SAAADI. The CDR3 region has the DNA TGCGCCAGCAGTGCGCTCGGAGGCTATGGCTACACCTTC. It is translated as CASSALGGYGYTF.

This chain connects TRBV27 to TRBJ2-1; D is possibly TRBD2 (5 bases). The CDR3 is made up of 16 amino acids. Trimming cost V 5 bases and J 6 bases, with 20 bases left between them. Germline lookup yields CDR1 MNHEY and CDR2 SMNVEV (reference sequence). The CDR3 loop is CASSPTLRRAGNEQFF. CDR3 in DNA: TGTGCCAGCAGTCCCACCCTGAGACGCGCGGGCAATGAGCAGTTCTTC.

The V gene is TRBV15, the J gene TRBJ1-1; TRBD1 aligns across 9 bases. Germline values: CDR1 LNHNV, CDR2 YYDKDF (reference sequence). Unmatched junction bases numbered 6, after V lost 1 base and J lost 3 bases. The CDR3 loop spans 16 amino acids. CDR3 coding DNA: TGTGCCACCAGCAGAGGTCCGGGACAGGGTTACACTGAAGCTTTCTTT. This codes for CATSRGPGQGYTEAFF.

The rearrangement joins TRBV9 to TRBJ1-6; 9 positions match TRBD1. The CDR3 is 14 amino acids. CDR1 is SGDLS and CDR2 is YYNGEE in the germline V gene. V shed 3 bases and J 11 bases; nucleotides not matched to a gene: 6. The CDR3 sequence: CASSAQQGAAPLHF. The CDR3 DNA is TGTGCCAGCAGCGCGCAACAGGGGGCGGCACCCCTCCACTTT.

The chain has TRBV19 and TRBJ1-6; possibly TRBD1 for D (5 bases). Germline CDR1 is LNHDA and CDR2 is SQIVND (reference sequence). V was pared by 3 bases and J by 6 bases, with 15 bases between. The CDR3 loop spans 16 amino acids. CDR3 residues: CASSIRGGQLNSPLHF. The CDR3 coding sequence is TGTGCCAGTAGTATTAGGGGCGGACAACTTAATTCACCCCTCCACTTT.

The chain recombines TRBV6-1 with TRBJ2-7; D gene unclear. Trimming took off 1 base at V and 0 bases at J, with 16 bases between the two ends. This CDR3 has 17 amino acids. Germline values: CDR1 MNHNS, CDR2 SASEGT. The CDR3 sequence: CASSEDSRTHYSYEQYF. The CDR3 coding sequence is TGTGCCAGCAGTGAAGACAGCAGAACCCATTACTCCTACGAGCAGTACTTC.

The rearrangement uses TRBV6-1 and TRBJ1-1; D gene uncertain. Trimming left V 2 bases short and J 1 base short, with 8 bases between. The CDR3 is 14 amino acids. CDR1 and CDR2 from the germline V gene are MNHNS and SASEGT. In nucleotides, the CDR3 is TGTGCCAGCAGTGAAAACGGGGAGAACACTGAAGCTTTCTTT. This sequence encodes CASSENGENTEAFF.

The chain joins TRBV5-4 to TRBJ2-1, with 8 bases lining up with TRBD2. Germline assignment: CDR1 SGHNT and CDR2 YYREEE (reference sequence). The CDR3 loop spans 15 amino acids. With 4 bases clipped from V and 4 bases from J, the junction kept 7 bases outside the gene matches. CDR3 in amino acids: CASSPRGLVYNEQFF. CDR3 sequence (DNA): TGTGCCAGCAGCCCTAGGGGACTAGTTTACAATGAGCAGTTCTTC.

J is TRBJ2-5 and V is TRBV7-8, with TRBD2 matching over 16 bases. V gave up 5 bases and J gave up 2 bases; unmatched junction bases: 2. Germline V gene lookup returns CDR1 SGHVS and CDR2 FQNEAQ. CDR3 length: 16 residues. Here the CDR3 reads CASSAGLAGGQETQYF. CDR3 nucleotides: TGTGCCAGCAGCGCGGGACTAGCGGGAGGGCAAGAGACCCAGTACTTC. Drawing the rest from reference TRBV7-8 and TRBJ2-5, the complete variable domain is GAGVSQSPRYKVAKRGQDVALRCDPISGHVSLFWYQQALGQGPEFLTYFQNEAQLDKSGLPSDRFFAERPEGSVSTLKIQRTQQEDSAVYLCASSAGLAGGQETQYFGPGTRLLVL.

This clone came up once. This rearrangement joins TRBV28 to TRBJ2-7, with 9 bases aligning to TRBD1. The germline V gene encodes CDR1 MDHEN and CDR2 SYDVKM. Trimming at V came to 3 bases and at J to 2 bases, leaving 2 bases not matched to a gene. The CDR3 extends over 14 amino acids. The chain's CDR3 is CASSLGTGTYEQYF. DNA of the CDR3: TGTGCCAGCAGTTTGGGGACAGGGACCTACGAGCAGTACTTC.

CDR3 DNA: TGTGCCAGCAGCTTAAGAGTTCGTACTGAAGCTTTCTTT. Translating it yields CASSLRVRTEAFF. The chain links TRBV7-3 to TRBJ1-1; D is unclear. Germline V gene lookup returns CDR1 SGHTA and CDR2 FQGTGA. The CDR3 is 13 residues long. The V end lost 1 base, the J end lost 5 bases, and 8 bases lay between the germline ends.

This clone was detected many times. V gene TRBV10-1 combines with J gene TRBJ2-2, with D perhaps matching TRBD2 (6 bases). Trimming took off 8 bases at V and 5 bases at J, with 18 bases between the two ends. This CDR3 has 15 amino acids. Per germline, CDR1 WNHNN and CDR2 SYGVQD (reference sequence). The DNA of the CDR3 is TGCGCCAGCGCCCTCCAGGACTACTTTACCGGGGAGCTGTTTTTT. As protein: CASALQDYFTGELFF.

The J gene is TRBJ1-3, the V gene TRBV5-6, with TRBD1 matching 10 bases. The CDR3 length is 17 residues. The J segment lost 3 bases and the V segment lost 0 bases, leaving 6 bases of the junction unmatched. CDR1 and CDR2 (germline): SGHDT, YYEEEE. The CDR3 loop is CASSLGTGGKNGNTIYF. The CDR3 region has the DNA TGTGCCAGCAGCTTGGGGACAGGGGGTAAAAATGGAAACACCATATATTTT.

This chain joins TRBV29-1 and TRBJ2-7, with a tentative D call TRBD2 (6 bases). V lost 4 bases and J lost 2, with 15 bases in between. The CDR3 has 14 residues. The germline V gene encodes CDR1 SQVTM and CDR2 ANQGSEA. The CDR3, as DNA: TGCAGCGTTGGCCTACTAGCTGGAACCTACGAGCAGTACTTC. Its protein is CSVGLLAGTYEQYF.

V gene TRBV11-2 combines with J gene TRBJ2-3, with 8 bases fitting TRBD1. CDR1 and CDR2 from the germline V gene are SGHAT and FQNNGV. There are 15 residues in the CDR3. V gave up 1 base and J gave up 4 bases; unmatched junction bases: 4. The CDR3 loop reads CASSLGTGYADTQYF. The CDR3 nucleotides are TGTGCCAGCAGCTTAGGGACAGGGTATGCAGATACGCAGTATTTT. Drawing the rest from reference TRBV11-2 and TRBJ2-3, the complete variable domain is EAGVAQSPRYKIIEKRQSVAFWCNPISGHATLYWYQQILGQGPKLLIQFQNNGVVDDSQLPKDRFSAERLKGVDSTLKIQPAKLEDSAVYLCASSLGTGYADTQYFGPGTRLTVL.